The source of this T cell receptor beta chain is a study of blood T cell repertoires in COVID-19 (dated by TCRdb to 2018 to 2020). In terms of the full investigation: The collaborator samples originated in the United States, Italy and Spain and spanned the acute and convalescent phases of COVID-19. The samples were drawn from two sources: the first 160 participants of the ongoing ImmuneRACE study, and about 1,300 subjects contributed by 6 global collaborators. The prospective study material was composed of cDNA or gDNA derived from T cells, B-cell-depleted T cells, or PBMCs. The dataset comprised deeply sampled blood TCRbeta repertoires from subjects exposed to, actively infected with, or recovered from COVID-19. A freely available public database, intended as a resource for researchers studying the immune response to SARS-CoV-2, is where the repertoires were released. A de-identified subject ID, COVID-19 status, age in years and sex were almost always included in the sample metadata. Where available, HLA class I and class II types were obtained from metadata supplied by the sample provider rather than from assay-based typing. The paper as a whole reports these results and caveats: How much clinical and demographic metadata was included differed by source and by participant, and the metadata was provided uncurated.

Including the terminal cysteine and phenylalanine, the CDR3 comprises 15 residues. Just CDR3 DNA is preserved here, 45 bases in frame from base 1. The germline V gene (reference sequence) specifies MNHEY as CDR1 and SMNVEV as CDR2. V has 0 bases trimmed and J has 7 bases trimmed; junction bases matching no gene number 7. TCRbeta CDR3 regions were amplified from genomic DNA by means of the immunoSEQ Assay, a bias-controlled multiplex PCR. As for how the authors treated the data: Within the assay, amplification of reference gene primers was used to estimate how many nucleated cells each sample contained. To quantify the absolute abundance of each unique TCRbeta CDR3 rearrangement, sequence reads were collapsed and filtered. For each sample, productive Simpson clonality was calculated as the square root of Simpson's diversity index across productive rearrangements. TCRdb mirrors the immuneACCESS table, restricted to in-frame sequences. Some clones are absent from its copies; in checked studies, under half trace to an unresolved V gene, and the reason for the others is unknown. The DNA was the basis for D and trimming; V, J and clone size are from that table. In this sample the table shows nearly 200,000 clones, roughly four fifths of which occur a single time. The top ten clonotypes cover 5.1% of the sample.

Whole blood was collected in K2EDTA tubes by collaborating institutions according to the institutions' own protocols. For TCRbeta analysis, collaborators shipped samples in one of three forms: frozen whole blood, isolated PBMCs, or DNA extracted from either of those sample types. As for this clone: The target of this receptor is not known. Base qualities are not recorded, but no much larger clone differs from it by a single base.

Recombination connected TRBV27 to TRBJ2-3; 7 junctional bases match TRBD2. The sequenced material came from peripheral blood. The receptor's source is a woman in her 70s with active or convalescent COVID-19. At the DNA level, the sequence is TGTGCCAGCAGTTTATCATCGGGACTACACTATACGCAGTATTTT. Its protein product is CASSLSSGLHYTQYF.